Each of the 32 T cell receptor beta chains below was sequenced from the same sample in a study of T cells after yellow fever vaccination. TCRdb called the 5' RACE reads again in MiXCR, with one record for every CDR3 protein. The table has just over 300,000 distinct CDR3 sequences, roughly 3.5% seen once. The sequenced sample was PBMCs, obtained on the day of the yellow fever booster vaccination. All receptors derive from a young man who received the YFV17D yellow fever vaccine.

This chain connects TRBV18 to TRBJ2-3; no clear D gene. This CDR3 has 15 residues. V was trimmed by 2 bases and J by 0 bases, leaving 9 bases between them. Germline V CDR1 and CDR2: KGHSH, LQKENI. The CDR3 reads CASSPGYLSTDTQYF. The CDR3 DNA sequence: TGTGCCAGCTCACCAGGCTACCTTAGCACAGATACGCAGTATTTT.

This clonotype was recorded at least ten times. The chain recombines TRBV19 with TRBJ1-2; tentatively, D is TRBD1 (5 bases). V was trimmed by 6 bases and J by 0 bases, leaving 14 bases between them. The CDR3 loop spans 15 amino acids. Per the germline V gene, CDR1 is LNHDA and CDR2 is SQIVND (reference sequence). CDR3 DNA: TGTGCCAGTAGAATGTTCCAGGGAGCTAACTATGGCTACACCTTC. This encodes CASRMFQGANYGYTF.

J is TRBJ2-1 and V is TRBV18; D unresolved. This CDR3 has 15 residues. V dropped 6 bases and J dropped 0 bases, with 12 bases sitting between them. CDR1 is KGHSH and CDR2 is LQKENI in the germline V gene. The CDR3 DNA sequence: TGTGCCAGCTCTTTGGACCTTATCTCCTACAATGAGCAGTTCTTC. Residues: CASSLDLISYNEQFF.

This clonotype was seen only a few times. The CDR3, as DNA: TGCGCCAGCAGCCAAGTTAATCAGGCTAACAATGAGCAGTTCTTC. This codes for CASSQVNQANNEQFF. The chain is built from TRBV4-3 and TRBJ2-1, with D unresolved. The length of the CDR3 is 15 residues. V lost 1 base, J lost 5 bases, and 12 bases lay in between. The V gene's germline CDR1 is LGHNA and CDR2 YSLEER.

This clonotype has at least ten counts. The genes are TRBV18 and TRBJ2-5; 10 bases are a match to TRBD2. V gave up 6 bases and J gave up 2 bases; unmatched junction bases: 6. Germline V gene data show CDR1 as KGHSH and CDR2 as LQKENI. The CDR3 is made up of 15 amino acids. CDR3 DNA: TGTGCCAGCTCCCGGGGACTAGCGAGACAAGAGACCCAGTACTTC. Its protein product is CASSRGLARQETQYF. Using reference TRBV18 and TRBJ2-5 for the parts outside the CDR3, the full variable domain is NAGVMQNPRHLVRRRGQEARLRCSPMKGHSHVYWYRQLPEEGLKFMVYLQKENIIDESGMPKERFSAEFPKEGPSILRIQQVVRGDSAAYFCASSRGLARQETQYFGPGTRLLVL.

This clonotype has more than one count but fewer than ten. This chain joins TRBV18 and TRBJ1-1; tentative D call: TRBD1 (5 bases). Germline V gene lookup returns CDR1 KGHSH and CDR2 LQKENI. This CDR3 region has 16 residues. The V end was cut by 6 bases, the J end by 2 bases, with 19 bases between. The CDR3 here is CASSPPGQGPNTEAFF. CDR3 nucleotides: TGTGCCAGCTCCCCCCCGGGCCAGGGCCCCAACACTGAAGCTTTCTTT.

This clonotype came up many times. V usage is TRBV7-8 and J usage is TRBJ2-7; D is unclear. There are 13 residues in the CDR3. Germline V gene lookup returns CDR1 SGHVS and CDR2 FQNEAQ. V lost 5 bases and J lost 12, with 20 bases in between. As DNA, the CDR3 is TGTGCCAGCAGCCCAGACCGAGACTCATATCTGTACGTC. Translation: CASSPDRDSYLYV.

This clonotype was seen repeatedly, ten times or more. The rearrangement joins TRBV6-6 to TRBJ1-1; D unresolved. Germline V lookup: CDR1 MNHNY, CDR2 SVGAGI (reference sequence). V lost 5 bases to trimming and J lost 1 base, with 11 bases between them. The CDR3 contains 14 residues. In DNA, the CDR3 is TGTGCCAGCAGTGCCCGGCGGGAGAACACTGAAGCTTTCTTT. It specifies CASSARRENTEAFF.

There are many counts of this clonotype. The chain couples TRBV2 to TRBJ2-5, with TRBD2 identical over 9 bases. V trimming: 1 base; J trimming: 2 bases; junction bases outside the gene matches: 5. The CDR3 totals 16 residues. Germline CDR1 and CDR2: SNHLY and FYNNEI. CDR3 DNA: TGTGCCAGCAGTGAAGGTCGAGCGGGGGGACAAGAGACCCAGTACTTC. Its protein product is CASSEGRAGGQETQYF.

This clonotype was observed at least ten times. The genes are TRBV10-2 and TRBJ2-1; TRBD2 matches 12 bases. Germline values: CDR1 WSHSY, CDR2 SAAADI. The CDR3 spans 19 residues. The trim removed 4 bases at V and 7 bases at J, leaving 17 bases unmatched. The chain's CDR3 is CASSVFPASGGAGGNEQFF. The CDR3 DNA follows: TGCGCCAGCAGTGTCTTCCCGGCTAGCGGGGGGGCAGGCGGTAATGAGCAGTTCTTC.

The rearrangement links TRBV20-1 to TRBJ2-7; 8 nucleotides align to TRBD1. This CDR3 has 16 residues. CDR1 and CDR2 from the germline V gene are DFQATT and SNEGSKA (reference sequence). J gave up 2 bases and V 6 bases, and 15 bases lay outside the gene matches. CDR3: CSATGQEQTLPYEQYF. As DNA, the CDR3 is TGCAGTGCAACGGGACAGGAACAAACTCTTCCCTACGAGCAGTACTTC.

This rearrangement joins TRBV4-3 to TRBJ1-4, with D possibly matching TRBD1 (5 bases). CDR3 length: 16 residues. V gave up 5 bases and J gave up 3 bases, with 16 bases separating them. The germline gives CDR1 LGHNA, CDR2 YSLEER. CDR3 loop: CASSIEVGGANEKLFF. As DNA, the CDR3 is TGCGCCAGCAGCATCGAGGTCGGGGGAGCTAATGAAAAACTGTTTTTT.

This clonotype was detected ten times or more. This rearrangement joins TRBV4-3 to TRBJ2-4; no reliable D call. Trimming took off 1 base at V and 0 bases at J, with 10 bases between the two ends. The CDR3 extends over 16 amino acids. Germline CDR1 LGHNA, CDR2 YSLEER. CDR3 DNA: TGCGCCAGCAGCCAAGCTCGGTCGCTAGCCAAAAACATTCAGTACTTC. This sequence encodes CASSQARSLAKNIQYF.

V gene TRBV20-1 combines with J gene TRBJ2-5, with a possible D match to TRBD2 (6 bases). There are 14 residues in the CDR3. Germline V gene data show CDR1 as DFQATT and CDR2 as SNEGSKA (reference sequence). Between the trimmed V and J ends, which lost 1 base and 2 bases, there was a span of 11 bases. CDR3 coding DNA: TGCAGTGCTAGAGTTTCGGCGGGGCAAGAGACCCAGTACTTC. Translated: CSARVSAGQETQYF.

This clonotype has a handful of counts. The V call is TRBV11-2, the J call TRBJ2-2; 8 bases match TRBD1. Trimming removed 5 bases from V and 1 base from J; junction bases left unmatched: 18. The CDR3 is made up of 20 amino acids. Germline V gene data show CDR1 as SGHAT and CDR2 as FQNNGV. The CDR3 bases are TGTGCCAGCAGCCAAGAGCTATTAATTTTCAGGGGGCTGAACACCGGGGAGCTGTTTTTT. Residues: CASSQELLIFRGLNTGELFF.

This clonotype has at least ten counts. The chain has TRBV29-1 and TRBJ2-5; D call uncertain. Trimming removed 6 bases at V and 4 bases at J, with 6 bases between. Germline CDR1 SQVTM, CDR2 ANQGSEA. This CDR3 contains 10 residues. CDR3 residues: CSVALETQYF. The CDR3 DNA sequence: TGCAGCGTCGCACTAGAGACCCAGTACTTC.

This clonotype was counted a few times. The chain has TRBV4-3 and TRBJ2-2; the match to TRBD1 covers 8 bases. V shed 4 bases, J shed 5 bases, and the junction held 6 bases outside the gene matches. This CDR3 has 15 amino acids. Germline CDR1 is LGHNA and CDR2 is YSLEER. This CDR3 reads CASSRTDRATGELFF. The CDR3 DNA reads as TGCGCCAGCAGCCGCACGGACAGGGCAACCGGGGAGCTGTTTTTT.

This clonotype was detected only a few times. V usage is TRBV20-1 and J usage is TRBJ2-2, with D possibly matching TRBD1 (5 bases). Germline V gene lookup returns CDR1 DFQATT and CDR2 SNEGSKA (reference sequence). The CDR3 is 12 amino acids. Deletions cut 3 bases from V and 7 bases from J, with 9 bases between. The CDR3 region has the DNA TGCAGTGCTAGCGCAGGGTACGGGGAGCTGTTTTTT. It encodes CSASAGYGELFF.

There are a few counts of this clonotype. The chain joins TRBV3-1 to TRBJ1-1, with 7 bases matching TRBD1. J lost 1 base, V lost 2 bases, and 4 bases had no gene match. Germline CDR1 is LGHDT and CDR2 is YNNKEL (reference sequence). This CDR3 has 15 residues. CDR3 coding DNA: TGTGCCAGCAGCCAATCCGGGACAGCGAACACTGAAGCTTTCTTT. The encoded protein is CASSQSGTANTEAFF.

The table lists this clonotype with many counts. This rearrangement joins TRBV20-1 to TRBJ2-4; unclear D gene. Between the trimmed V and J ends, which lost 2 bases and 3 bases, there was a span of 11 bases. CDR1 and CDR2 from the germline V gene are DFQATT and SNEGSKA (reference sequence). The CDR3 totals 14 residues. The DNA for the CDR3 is TGCAGTGCTAGAATGCTTCGCGACAAAAACATTCAGTACTTC. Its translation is CSARMLRDKNIQYF.

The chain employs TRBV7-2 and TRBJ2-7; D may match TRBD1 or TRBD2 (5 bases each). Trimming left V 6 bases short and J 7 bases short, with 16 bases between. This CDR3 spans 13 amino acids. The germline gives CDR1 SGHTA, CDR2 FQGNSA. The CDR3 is CASSPTRGREQYF. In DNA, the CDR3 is TGTGCCAGCAGTCCAACCCGGGGACGAGAGCAGTACTTC.

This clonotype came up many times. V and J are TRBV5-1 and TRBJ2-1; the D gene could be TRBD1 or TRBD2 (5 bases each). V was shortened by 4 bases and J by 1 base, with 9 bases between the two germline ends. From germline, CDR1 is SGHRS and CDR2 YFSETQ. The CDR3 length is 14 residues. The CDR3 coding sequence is TGCGCCAGCAGCGGGGGACCGTCCTACAATGAGCAGTTCTTC. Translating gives CASSGGPSYNEQFF.

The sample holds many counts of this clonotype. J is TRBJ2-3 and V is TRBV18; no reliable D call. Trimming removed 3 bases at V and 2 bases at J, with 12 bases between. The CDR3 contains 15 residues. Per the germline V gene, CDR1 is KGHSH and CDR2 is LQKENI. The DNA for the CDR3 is TGTGCCAGCTCACCGGACGGACGAATCACAGATACGCAGTATTTT. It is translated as CASSPDGRITDTQYF.

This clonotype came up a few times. The CDR3 nucleotides are TGTGCCAGCAGTTATGGACGAGATACGCAGTATTTT. Protein product: CASSYGRDTQYF. J is TRBJ2-3 and V is TRBV6-6; no reliable D call. Germline V gene sequence: CDR1 MNHNY, CDR2 SVGAGI (reference sequence). With 3 bases removed from V and 5 bases from J, the gap between germline ends came to 6 bases. This CDR3 has 12 amino acids.

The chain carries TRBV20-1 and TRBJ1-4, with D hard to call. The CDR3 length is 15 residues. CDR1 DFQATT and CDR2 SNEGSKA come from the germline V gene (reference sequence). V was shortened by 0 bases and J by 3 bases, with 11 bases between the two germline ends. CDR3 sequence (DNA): TGCAGTGCTAGAGATCCGACTAAGTCTAATGAAAAACTGTTTTTT. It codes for CSARDPTKSNEKLFF.

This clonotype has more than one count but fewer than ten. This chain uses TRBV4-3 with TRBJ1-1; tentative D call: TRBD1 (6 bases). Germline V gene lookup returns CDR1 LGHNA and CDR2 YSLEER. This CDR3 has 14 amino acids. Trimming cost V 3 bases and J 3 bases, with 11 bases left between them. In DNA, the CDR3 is TGCGCCAGCAGCCAGAGGGGGGGCTACACTGAAGCTTTCTTT. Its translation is CASSQRGGYTEAFF.

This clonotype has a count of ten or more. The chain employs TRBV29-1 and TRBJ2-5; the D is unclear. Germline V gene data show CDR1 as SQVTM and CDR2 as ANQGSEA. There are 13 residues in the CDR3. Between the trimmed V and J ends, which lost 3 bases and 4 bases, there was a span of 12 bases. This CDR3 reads CSVDRLLTETQYF. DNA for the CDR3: TGCAGCGTTGACAGGTTACTGACAGAGACCCAGTACTTC.

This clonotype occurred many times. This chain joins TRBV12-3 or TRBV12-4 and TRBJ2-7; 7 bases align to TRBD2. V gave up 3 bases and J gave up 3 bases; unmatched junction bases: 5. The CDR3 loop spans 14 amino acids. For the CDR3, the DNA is TGTGCCAGCAGTTTCGCGGGCGGGGGCTACGAGCAGTACTTC. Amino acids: CASSFAGGGYEQYF.

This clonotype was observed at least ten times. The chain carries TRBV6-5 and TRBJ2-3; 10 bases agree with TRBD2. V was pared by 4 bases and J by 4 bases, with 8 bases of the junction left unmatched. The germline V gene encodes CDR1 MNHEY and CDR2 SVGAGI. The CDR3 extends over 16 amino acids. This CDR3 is CASSLISGGYSDTQYF. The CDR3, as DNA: TGTGCCAGCAGTTTGATTAGCGGGGGGTATTCAGATACGCAGTATTTT.

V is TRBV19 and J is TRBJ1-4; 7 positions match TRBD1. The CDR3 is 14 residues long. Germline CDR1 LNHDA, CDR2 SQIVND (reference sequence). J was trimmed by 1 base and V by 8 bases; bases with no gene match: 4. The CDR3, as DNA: TGTGCCAGTTCGAACAGGGGAACTAATGAAAAACTGTTTTTT. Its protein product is CASSNRGTNEKLFF.

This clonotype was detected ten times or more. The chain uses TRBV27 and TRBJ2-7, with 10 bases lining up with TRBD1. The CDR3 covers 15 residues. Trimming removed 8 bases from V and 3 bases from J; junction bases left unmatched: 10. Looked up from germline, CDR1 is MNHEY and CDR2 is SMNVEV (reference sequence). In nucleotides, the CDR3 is TGTGCCAGCGGACAAGGACAGGGGGTGTTCTACGAGCAGTACTTC. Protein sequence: CASGQGQGVFYEQYF.

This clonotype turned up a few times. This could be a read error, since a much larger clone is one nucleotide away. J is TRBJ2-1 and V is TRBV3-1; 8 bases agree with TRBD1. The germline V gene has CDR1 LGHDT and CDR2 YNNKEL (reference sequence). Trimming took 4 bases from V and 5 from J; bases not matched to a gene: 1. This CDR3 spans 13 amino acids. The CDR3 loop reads CASSRTGNNEQFF. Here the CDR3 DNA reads TGTGCCAGCAGCCGGACAGGGAACAATGAGCAGTTCTTC.